The clone carrying this TCR beta chain was counted a single time. These data originate in a study of blood T cell repertoires in COVID-19. On the study more broadly: Samples of COVID-19 (acute and convalescent) were obtained from the United States, Italy and Spain.

There are 15 residues in the CDR3. CDR1 and CDR2 (germline): SEHNR, FQNEAQ (reference sequence). Trimming cost V 0 bases and J 4 bases, with 11 bases left between them. Sequencing was performed with immunoSEQ multiplex PCR; in TCRdb, only in-frame clones are kept and a portion is missing. The table records about 130,000 clones, around 88% of them present only once. The chain uses TRBV7-9 and TRBJ2-3, with D perhaps matching TRBD2 (5 bases). The sequence was collected from a man aged 45-60 years with acute or convalescent COVID-19. The specimen was peripheral blood. CDR3 amino acids: CASSLALAEADTQYF. CDR3 sequence (DNA): TGTGCCAGCAGCTTAGCGCTGGCGGAGGCAGATACGCAGTATTTT.